This T cell receptor (beta chain) was retrieved from a study of tumor-infiltrating lymphocytes in primary liver carcinoma. Study at large: Surgery removed the patients' primary liver carcinoma.

Starting from approximately 500 ng of total RNA, TCR beta cDNA was produced with a primer in the constant region. Three nested multiplex PCR rounds, a slightly modified ARM-PCR method, built the TCR beta libraries. TRBV1-TRBV30 forward primers and a C-beta reverse primer were used in the first two PCR rounds, which each ran for 9 to 10 cycles. Using its own MiXCR run on the multiplex PCR reads, TCRdb lists one record per CDR3 protein. The data show about 320,000 distinct CDR3 sequences, roughly 60% seen once. This clonotype came up many times. The target antigen is unknown. Study-level points and caveats: Tumor samples exhibited a significantly greater top-250-clone fraction than blood samples (p = 0.039).

Germline DNA was extracted alongside blood RNA, which was obtained from unsorted whole blood. The study enrolled treatment-naive patients with chronic HBV infection. The germline V gene encodes CDR1 SQVTM and CDR2 ANQGSEA. The CDR3 has 12 amino acids. V was cut by 2 bases and J by 3 bases, with 8 bases left in between. This chain joins TRBV29-1 and TRBJ2-7; TRBD2 might be the D (6 bases). This receptor was obtained from a man in his forties or fifties with primary liver carcinoma and hepatitis B virus infection. What was sequenced was peripheral blood. The CDR3 loop is CSVESGRYEQYF. CDR3 nucleotide sequence: TGCAGCGTTGAAAGCGGGCGCTACGAGCAGTACTTC.